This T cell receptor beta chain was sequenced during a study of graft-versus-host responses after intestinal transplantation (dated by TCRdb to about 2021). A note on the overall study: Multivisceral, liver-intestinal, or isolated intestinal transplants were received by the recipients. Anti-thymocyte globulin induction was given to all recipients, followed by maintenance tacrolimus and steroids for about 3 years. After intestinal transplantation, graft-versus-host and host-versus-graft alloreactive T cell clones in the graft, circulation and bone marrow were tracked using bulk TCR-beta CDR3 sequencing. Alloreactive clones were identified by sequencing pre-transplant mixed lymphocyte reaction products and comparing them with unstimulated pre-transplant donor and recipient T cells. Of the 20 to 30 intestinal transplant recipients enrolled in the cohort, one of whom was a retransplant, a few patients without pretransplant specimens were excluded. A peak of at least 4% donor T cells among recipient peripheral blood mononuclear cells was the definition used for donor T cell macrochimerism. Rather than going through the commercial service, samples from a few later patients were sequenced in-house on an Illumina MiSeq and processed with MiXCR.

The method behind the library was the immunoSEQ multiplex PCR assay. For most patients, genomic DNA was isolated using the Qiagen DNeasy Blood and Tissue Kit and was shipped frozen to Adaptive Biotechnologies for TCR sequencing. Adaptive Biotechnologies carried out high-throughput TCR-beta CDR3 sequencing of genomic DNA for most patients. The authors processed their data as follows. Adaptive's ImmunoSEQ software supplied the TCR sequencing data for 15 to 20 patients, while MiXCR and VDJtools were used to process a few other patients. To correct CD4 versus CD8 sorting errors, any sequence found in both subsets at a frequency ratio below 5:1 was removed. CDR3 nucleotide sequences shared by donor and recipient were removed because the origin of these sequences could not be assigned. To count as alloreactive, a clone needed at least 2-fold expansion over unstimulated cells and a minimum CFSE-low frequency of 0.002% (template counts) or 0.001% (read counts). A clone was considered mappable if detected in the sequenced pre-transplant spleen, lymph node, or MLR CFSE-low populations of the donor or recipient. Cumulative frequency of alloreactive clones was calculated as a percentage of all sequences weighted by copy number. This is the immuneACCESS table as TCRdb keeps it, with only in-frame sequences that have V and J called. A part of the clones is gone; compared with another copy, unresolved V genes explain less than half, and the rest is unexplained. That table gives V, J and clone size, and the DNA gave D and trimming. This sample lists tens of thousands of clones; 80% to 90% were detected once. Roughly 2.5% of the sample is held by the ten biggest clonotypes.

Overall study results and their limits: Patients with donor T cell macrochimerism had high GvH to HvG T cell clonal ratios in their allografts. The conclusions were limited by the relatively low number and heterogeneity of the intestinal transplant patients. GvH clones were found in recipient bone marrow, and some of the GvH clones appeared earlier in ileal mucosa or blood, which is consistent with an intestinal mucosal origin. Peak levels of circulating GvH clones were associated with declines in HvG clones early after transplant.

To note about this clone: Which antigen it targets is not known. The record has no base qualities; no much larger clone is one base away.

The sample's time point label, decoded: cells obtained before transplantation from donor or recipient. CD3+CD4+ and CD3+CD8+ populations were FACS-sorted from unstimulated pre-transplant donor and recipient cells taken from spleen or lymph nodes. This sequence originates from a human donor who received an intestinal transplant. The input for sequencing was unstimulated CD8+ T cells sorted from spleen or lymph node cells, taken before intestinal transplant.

The CDR3 has the sequence CTSSTCRAGFSTDTQYF. The nucleotides read TGCACCAGCAGCACGTGTAGGGCGGGCTTTAGCACAGATACGCAGTATTTT. The rearranged chain carries TRBV1 and TRBJ2-3; TRBD2 is the table's D call, not checked against the DNA. TRBV1 is recorded as a pseudogene. Its CDR3 holds 17 amino acids, cysteine through phenylalanine. Only the CDR3 DNA stays, 51 bases, in frame from base 1.